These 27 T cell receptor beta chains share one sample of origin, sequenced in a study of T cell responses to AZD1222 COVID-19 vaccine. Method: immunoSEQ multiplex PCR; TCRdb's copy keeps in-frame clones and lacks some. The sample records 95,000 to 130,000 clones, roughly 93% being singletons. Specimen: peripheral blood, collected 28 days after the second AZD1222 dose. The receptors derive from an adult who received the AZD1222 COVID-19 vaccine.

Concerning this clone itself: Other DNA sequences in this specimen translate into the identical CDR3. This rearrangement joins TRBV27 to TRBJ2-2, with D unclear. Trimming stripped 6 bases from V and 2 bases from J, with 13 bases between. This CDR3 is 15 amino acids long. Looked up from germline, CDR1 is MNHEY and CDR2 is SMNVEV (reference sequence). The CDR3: CASSLSYGNTGELFF. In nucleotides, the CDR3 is TGTGCCAGCAGCCTAAGCTACGGAAACACCGGGGAGCTGTTTTTT.

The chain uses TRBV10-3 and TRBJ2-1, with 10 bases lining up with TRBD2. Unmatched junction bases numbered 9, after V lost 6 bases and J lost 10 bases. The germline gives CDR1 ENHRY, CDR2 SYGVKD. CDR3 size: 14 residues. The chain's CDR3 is CAIRGPAGGDEQFF. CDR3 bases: TGTGCCATCAGGGGACCAGCGGGAGGGGACGAGCAGTTCTTC.

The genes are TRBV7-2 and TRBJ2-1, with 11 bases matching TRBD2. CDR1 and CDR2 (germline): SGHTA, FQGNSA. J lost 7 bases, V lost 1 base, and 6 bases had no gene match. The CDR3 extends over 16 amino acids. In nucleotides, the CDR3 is TGTGCCAGCAGCTTAGTCGGGACTAGCGGAGGAAATGAGCAGTTCTTC. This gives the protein CASSLVGTSGGNEQFF. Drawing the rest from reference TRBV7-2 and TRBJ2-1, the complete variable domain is GAGVSQSPSNKVTEKGKDVELRCDPISGHTALYWYRQSLGQGLEFLIYFQGNSAPDKSGLPSDRFSAERTGGSVSTLTIQRTQQEDSAVYLCASSLVGTSGGNEQFFGPGTRLTVL.

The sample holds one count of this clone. DNA for the CDR3: TGTGCCAGCAGCCAAAAGACTAGTGTGGAGACCCAGTACTTC. This gives the protein CASSQKTSVETQYF. The chain is built from TRBV5-4 and TRBJ2-5; D might be TRBD2 (6 bases). CDR1 is SGHNT, CDR2 YYREEE, per germline (reference sequence). V lost 4 bases, J lost 5 bases, and 15 bases lay in between. The CDR3 is made up of 14 amino acids.

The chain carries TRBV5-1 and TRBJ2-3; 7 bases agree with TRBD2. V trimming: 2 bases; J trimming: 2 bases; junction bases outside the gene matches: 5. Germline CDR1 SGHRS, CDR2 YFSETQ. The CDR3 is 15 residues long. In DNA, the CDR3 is TGCGCCAGCAGCTTATCGGGAGGCTACACAGATACGCAGTATTTT. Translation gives CASSLSGGYTDTQYF. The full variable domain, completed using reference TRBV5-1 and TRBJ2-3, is KAGVTQTPRYLIKTRGQQVTLSCSPISGHRSVSWYQQTPGQGLQFLFEYFSETQRNKGNFPGRFSGRQFSNSRSEMNVSTLELGDSALYLCASSLSGGYTDTQYFGPGTRLTVL.

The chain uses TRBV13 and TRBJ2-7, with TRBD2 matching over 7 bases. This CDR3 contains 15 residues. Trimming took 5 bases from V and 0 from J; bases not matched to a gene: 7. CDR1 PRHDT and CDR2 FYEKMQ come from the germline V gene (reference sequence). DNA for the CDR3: TGTGCCAGCAGCCAGGGAGGCGGGAGCTCCTACGAGCAGTACTTC. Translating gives CASSQGGGSSYEQYF. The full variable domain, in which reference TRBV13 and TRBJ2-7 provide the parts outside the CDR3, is AAGVIQSPRHLIKEKRETATLKCYPIPRHDTVYWYQQGPGQDPQFLISFYEKMQSDKGSIPDRFSAQQFSDYHSELNMSSLELGDSALYFCASSQGGGSSYEQYFGPGTRLTVT.

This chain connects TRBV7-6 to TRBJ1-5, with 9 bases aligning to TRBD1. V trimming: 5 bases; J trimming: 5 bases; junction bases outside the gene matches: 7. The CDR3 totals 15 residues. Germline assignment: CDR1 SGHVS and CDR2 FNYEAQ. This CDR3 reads CASSIRDRVYQPQHF. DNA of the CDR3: TGTGCCAGCAGCATCCGGGACAGGGTATATCAGCCCCAGCATTTT.

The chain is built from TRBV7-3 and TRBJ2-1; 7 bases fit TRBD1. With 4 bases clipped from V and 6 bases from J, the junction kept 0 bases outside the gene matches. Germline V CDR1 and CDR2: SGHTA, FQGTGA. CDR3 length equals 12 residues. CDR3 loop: CASSSGGNEQFF. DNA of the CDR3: TGTGCCAGCAGCTCAGGGGGCAATGAGCAGTTCTTC. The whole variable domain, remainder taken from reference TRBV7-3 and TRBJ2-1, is GAGVSQTPSNKVTEKGKYVELRCDPISGHTALYWYRQSLGQGPEFLIYFQGTGAADDSGLPNDRFFAVRPEGSVSTLKIQRTERGDSAVYLCASSSGGNEQFFGPGTRLTVL.

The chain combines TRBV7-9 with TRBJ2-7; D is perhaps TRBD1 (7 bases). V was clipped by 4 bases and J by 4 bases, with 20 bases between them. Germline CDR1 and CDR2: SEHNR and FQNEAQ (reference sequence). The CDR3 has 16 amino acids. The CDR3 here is CASSWGDGTDQYEQYF. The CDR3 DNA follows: TGTGCCAGCAGCTGGGGGGACGGGACAGATCAATACGAGCAGTACTTC. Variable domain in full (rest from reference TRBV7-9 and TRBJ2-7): DTGVSQNPRHKITKRGQNVTFRCDPISEHNRLYWYRQTLGQGPEFLTYFQNEAQLEKSRLLSDRFSAERPKGSFSTLEIQRTEQGDSAMYLCASSWGDGTDQYEQYFGPGTRLTVT.

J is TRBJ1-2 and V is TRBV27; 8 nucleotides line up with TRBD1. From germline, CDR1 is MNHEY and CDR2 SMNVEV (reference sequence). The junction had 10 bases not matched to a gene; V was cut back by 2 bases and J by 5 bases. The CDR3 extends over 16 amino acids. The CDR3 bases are TGTGCCAGCAGTTTACGCTCACAGGGGGGATGGTATGGCTACACCTTC. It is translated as CASSLRSQGGWYGYTF.

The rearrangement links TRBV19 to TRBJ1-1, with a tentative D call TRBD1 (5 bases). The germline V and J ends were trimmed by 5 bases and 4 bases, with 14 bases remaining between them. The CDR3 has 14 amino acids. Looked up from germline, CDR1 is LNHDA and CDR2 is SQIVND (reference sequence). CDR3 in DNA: TGTGCCAGTAGTTTTGTGGGGGGTGGCACTGAAGCTTTCTTT. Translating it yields CASSFVGGGTEAFF.

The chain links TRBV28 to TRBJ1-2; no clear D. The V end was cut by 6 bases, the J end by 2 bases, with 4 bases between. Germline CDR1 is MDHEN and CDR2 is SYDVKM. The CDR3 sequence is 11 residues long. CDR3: CASRTNYGYTF. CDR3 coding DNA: TGTGCCAGCAGAACAAACTATGGCTACACCTTC.

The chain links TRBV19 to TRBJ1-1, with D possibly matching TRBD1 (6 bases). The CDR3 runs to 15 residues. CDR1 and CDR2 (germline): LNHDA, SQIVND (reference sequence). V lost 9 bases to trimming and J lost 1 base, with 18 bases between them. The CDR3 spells CASHPWVRGNTEAFF. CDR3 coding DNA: TGTGCCAGCCACCCTTGGGTCAGGGGGAACACTGAAGCTTTCTTT.

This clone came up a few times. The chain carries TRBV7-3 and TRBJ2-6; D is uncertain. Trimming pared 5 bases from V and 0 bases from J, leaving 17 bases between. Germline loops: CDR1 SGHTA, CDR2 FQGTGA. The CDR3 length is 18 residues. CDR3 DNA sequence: TGTGCCAGCAGCCCTCAGCCAGTAACGGTCTCTGGGGCCAACGTCCTGACTTTC. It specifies CASSPQPVTVSGANVLTF.

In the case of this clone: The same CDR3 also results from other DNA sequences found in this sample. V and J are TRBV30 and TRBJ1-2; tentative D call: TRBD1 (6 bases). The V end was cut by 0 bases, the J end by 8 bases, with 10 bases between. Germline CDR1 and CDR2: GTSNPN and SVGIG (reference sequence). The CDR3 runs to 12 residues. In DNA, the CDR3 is TGTGCCTGGAGTGTAGGGGGACACGGCTACACCTTC. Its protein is CAWSVGGHGYTF.

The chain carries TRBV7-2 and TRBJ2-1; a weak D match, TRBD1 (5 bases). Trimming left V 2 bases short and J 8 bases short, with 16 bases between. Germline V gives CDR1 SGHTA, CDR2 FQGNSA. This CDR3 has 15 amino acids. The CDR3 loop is CASSLFGERGDEQFF. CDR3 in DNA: TGTGCCAGCAGCTTATTTGGGGAAAGGGGCGATGAGCAGTTCTTC.

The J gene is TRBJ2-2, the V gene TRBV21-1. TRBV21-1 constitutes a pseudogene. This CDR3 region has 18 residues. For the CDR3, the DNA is TGTGCCAGCAGCACTAGGGGTCGGAGGCAGGTTATGCCCGGGGAGCTGTTTTTT. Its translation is CASSTRGRRQVMPGELFF.

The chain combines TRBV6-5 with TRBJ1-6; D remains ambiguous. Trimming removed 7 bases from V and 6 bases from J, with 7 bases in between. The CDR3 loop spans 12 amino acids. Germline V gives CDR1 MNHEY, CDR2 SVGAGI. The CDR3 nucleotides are TGTGCCAGCACCGGGATTAATTCACCCCTCCACTTT. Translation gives CASTGINSPLHF.

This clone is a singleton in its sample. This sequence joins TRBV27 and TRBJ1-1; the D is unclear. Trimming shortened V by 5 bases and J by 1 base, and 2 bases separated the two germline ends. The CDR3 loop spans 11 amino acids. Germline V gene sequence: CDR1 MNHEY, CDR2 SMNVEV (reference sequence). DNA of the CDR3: TGTGCCAGCAGTCGGAACACTGAAGCTTTCTTT. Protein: CASSRNTEAFF.

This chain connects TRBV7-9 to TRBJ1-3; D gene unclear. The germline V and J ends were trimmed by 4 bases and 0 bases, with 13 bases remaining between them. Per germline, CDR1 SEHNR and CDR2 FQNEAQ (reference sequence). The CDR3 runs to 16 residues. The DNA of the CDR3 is TGTGCCAGCAGCTCGAACTCTCAGAGCTCTGGAAACACCATATATTTT. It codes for CASSSNSQSSGNTIYF.

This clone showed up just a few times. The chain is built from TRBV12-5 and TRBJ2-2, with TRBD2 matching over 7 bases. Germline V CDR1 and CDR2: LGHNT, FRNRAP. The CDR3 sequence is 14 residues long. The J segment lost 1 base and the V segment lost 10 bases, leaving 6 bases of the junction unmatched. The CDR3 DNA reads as TGTGCTATATGGAGCGGGGAGAACACCGGGGAGCTGTTTTTT. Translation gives CAIWSGENTGELFF.

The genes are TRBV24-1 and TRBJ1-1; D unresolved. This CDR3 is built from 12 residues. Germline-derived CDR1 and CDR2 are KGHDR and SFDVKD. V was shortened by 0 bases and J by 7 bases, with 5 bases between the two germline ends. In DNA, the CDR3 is TGTGCCACCAGTGATTTGACCGGTGAAGCTTTCTTT. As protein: CATSDLTGEAFF.

The CDR3 DNA is TGCAGTGCTTCAGGGGGTCACGAGCAGTACTTC. Translation: CSASGGHEQYF. V is TRBV20-1 and J is TRBJ2-7, with 7 nucleotides matching TRBD1. Per the germline V gene, CDR1 is DFQATT and CDR2 is SNEGSKA (reference sequence). V trimming: 5 bases; J trimming: 5 bases; junction bases outside the gene matches: 3. The CDR3 has 11 amino acids.

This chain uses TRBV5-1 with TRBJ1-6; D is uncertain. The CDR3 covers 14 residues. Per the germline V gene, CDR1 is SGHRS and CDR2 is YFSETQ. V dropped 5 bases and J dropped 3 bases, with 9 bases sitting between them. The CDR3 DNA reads TGCGCCAGCAGTAGATCAGTCTATAATTCACCCCTCCACTTT. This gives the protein CASSRSVYNSPLHF. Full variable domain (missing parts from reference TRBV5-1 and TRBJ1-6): KAGVTQTPRYLIKTRGQQVTLSCSPISGHRSVSWYQQTPGQGLQFLFEYFSETQRNKGNFPGRFSGRQFSNSRSEMNVSTLELGDSALYLCASSRSVYNSPLHFGNGTRLTVT.

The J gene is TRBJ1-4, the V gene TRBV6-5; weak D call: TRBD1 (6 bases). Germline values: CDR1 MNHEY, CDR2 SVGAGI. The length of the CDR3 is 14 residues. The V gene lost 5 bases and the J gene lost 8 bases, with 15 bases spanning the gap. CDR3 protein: CASSPDSSGEKLFF. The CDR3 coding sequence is TGTGCCAGCAGTCCGGACAGCTCAGGGGAAAAACTGTTTTTT.

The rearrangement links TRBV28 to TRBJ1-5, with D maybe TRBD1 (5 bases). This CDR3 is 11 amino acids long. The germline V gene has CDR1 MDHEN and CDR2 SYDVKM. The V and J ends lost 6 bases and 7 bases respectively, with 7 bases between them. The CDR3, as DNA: TGTGCCAGCAGCAGGGTCCAGCCCCAGCATTTT. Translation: CASSRVQPQHF.

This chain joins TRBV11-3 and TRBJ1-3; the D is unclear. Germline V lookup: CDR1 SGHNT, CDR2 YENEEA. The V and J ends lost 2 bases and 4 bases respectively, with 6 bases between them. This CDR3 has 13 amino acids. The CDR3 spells CASSLNRGNTIYF. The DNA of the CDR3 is TGTGCCAGCAGCTTAAATCGAGGAAACACCATATATTTT.